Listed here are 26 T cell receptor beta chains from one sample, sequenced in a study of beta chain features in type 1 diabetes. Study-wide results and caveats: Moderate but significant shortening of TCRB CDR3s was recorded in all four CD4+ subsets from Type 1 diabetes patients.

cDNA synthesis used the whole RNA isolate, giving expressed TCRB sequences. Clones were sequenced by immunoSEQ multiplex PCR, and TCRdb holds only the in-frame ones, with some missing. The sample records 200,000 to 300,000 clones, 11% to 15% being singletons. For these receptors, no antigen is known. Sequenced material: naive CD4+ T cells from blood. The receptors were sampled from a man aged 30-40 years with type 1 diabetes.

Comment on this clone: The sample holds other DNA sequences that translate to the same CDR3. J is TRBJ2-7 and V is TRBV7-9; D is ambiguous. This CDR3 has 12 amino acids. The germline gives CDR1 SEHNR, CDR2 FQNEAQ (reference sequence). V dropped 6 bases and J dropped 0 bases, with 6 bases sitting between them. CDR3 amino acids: CASSPSSYEQYF. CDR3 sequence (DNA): TGTGCCAGCAGTCCGAGCTCCTACGAGCAGTACTTC.

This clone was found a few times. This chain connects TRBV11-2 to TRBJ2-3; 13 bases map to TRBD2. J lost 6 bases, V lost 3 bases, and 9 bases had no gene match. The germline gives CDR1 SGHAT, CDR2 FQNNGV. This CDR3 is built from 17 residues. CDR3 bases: TGTGCCAGCAGCTTCCTCGGACTAGCGGGAGATGGGGATACGCAGTATTTT. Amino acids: CASSFLGLAGDGDTQYF.

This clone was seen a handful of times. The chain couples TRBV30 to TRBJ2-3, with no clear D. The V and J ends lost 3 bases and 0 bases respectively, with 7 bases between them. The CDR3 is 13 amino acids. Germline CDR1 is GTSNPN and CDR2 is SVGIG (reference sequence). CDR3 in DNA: TGTGCCTGGAGAGTACAAAGCACAGATACGCAGTATTTT. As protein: CAWRVQSTDTQYF.

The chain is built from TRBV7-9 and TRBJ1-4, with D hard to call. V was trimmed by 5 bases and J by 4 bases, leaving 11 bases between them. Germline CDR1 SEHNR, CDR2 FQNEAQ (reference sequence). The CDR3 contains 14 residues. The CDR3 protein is CASSPSTLNEKLFF. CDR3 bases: TGTGCCAGCAGCCCCTCTACCCTTAATGAAAAACTGTTTTTT.

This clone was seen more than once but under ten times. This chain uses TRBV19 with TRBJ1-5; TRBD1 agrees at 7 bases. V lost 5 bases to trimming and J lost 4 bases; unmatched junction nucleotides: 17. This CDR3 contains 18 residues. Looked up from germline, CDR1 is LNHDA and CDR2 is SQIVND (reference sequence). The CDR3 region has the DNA TGTGCCAGTAGTCCCGTCGTACGGGACAGCTTTCAGAATCAGCCCCAGCATTTT. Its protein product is CASSPVVRDSFQNQPQHF.

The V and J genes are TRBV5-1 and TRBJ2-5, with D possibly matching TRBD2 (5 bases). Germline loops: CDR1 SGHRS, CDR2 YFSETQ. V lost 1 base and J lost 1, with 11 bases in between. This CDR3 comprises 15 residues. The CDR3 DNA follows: TGCGCCAGCAGCTTGACCCCCGGGGTCCAAGAGACCCAGTACTTC. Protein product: CASSLTPGVQETQYF.

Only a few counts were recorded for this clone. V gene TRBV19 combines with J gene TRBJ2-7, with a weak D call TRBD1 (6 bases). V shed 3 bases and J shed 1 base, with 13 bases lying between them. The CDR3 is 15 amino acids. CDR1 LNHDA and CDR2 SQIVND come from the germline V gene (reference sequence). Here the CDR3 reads CASSMDSQPSYEQYF. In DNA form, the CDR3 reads TGTGCCAGTAGTATGGACAGCCAACCGTCCTACGAGCAGTACTTC. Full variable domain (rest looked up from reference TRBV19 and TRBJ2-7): DGGITQSPKYLFRKEGQNVTLSCEQNLNHDAMYWYRQDPGQGLRLIYYSQIVNDFQKGDIAEGYSVSREKKESFPLTVTSAQKNPTAFYLCASSMDSQPSYEQYFGPGTRLTVT.

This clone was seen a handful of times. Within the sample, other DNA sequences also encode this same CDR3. CDR3 sequence (DNA): TGCAGCGTTCTTTCTGGGGCCAACGTCCTGACTTTC. Translated, it gives CSVLSGANVLTF. The chain couples TRBV29-1 to TRBJ2-6, with D uncertain. V lost 5 bases to trimming and J lost 1 base, with 3 bases between them. The CDR3 spans 12 residues. Germline-derived CDR1 and CDR2 are SQVTM and ANQGSEA.

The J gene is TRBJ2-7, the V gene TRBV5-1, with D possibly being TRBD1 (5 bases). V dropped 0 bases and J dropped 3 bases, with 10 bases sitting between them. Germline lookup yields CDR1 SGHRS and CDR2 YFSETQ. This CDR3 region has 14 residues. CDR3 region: CASSLAFQGYEQYF. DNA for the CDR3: TGCGCCAGCAGCTTGGCCTTTCAGGGCTACGAGCAGTACTTC.

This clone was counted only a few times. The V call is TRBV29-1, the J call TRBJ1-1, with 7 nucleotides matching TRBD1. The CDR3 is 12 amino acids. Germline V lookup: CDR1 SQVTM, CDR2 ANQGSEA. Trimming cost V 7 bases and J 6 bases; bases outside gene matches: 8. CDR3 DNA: TGCAGCGGACGGACAGGTTTCTCTGAAGCTTTCTTT. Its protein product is CSGRTGFSEAFF.

The CDR3 reads CASSPPGRADTQYF. CDR3 nucleotides: TGTGCCAGCTCACCACCCGGGAGAGCGGATACGCAGTATTTT. This sequence joins TRBV18 and TRBJ2-3; the D gene is possibly TRBD2 (6 bases). Germline V lookup: CDR1 KGHSH, CDR2 LQKENI. Trimming removed 0 bases from V and 6 bases from J, with 10 bases in between. The CDR3 spans 14 residues. Supplemented by reference TRBV18 and TRBJ2-3, the full variable domain reads NAGVMQNPRHLVRRRGQEARLRCSPMKGHSHVYWYRQLPEEGLKFMVYLQKENIIDESGMPKERFSAEFPKEGPSILRIQQVVRGDSAAYFCASSPPGRADTQYFGPGTRLTVL.

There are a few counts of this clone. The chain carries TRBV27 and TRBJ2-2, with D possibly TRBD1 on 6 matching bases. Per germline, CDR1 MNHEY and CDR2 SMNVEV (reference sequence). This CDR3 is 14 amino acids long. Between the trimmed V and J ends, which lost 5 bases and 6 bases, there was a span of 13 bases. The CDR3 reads CASSPIQGAGELFF. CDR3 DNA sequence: TGTGCCAGCAGTCCTATACAGGGCGCCGGGGAGCTGTTTTTT.

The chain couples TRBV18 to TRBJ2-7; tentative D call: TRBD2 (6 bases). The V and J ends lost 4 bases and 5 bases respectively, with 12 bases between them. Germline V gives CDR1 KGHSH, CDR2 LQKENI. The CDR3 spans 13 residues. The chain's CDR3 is CASSRELANEQYF. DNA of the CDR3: TGTGCCAGCTCACGGGAGCTAGCGAACGAGCAGTACTTC.

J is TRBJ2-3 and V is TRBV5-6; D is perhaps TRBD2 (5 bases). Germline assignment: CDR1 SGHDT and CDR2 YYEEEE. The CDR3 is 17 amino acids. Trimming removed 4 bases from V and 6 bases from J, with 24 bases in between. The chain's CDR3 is CASSTRVQRIAPDTQYF. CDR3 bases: TGTGCCAGCAGCACGAGGGTCCAGCGGATTGCCCCTGATACGCAGTATTTT. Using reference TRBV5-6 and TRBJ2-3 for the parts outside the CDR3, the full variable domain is DAGVTQSPTHLIKTRGQQVTLRCSPKSGHDTVSWYQQALGQGPQFIFQYYEEEERQRGNFPDRFSGHQFPNYSSELNVNALLLGDSALYLCASSTRVQRIAPDTQYFGPGTRLTVL.

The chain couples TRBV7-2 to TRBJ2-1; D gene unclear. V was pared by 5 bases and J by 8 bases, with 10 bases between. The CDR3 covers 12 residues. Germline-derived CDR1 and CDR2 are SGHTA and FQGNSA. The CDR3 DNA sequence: TGTGCCAGCAGCCCCTCGGCGGATGAGCAGTTCTTC. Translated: CASSPSADEQFF.

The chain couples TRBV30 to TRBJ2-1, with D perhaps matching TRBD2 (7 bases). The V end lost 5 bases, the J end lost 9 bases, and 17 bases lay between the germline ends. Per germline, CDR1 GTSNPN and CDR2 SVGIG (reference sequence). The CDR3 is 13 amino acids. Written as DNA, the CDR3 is TGTGCCTGGTCCCTGGGGGGGGCCGGTGAGCAGTTCTTC. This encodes CAWSLGGAGEQFF.

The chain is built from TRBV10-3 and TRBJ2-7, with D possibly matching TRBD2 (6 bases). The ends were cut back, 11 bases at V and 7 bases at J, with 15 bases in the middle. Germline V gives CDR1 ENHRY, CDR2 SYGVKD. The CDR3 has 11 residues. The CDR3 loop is CAAGPGDEQYF. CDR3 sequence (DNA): TGTGCCGCGGGACCGGGAGATGAGCAGTACTTC.

CDR3 sequence (DNA): TGTGCCAGCAGCTTAGGATATAGCGTGGCGTCCTACGAGCAGTACTTC. Translating it yields CASSLGYSVASYEQYF. This chain links TRBV11-2 with TRBJ2-7, with a possible D match to TRBD2 (5 bases). The germline V gene has CDR1 SGHAT and CDR2 FQNNGV. There are 16 residues in the CDR3. Between the trimmed V and J ends, which lost 1 base and 1 base, there was a span of 14 bases.

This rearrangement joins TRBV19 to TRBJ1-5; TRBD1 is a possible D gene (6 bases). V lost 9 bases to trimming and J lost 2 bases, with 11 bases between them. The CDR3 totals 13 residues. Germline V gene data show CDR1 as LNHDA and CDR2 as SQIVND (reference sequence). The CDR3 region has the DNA TGTGCCAGCAGGGGAGTGGGCAATCAGCCCCAGCATTTT. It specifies CASRGVGNQPQHF.

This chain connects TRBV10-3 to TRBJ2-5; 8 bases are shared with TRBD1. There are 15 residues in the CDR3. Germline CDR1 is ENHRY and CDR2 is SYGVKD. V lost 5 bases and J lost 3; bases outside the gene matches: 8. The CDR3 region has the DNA TGTGCCATCAGTTCATCCCAGGGGGCTGAAGAGACCCAGTACTTC. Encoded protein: CAISSSQGAEETQYF.

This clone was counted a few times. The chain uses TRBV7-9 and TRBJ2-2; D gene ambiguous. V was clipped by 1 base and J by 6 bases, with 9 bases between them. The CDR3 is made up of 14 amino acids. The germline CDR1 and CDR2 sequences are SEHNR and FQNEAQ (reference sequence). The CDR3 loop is CASSLGPGPGELFF. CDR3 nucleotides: TGTGCCAGCAGCTTAGGTCCGGGTCCCGGGGAGCTGTTTTTT.

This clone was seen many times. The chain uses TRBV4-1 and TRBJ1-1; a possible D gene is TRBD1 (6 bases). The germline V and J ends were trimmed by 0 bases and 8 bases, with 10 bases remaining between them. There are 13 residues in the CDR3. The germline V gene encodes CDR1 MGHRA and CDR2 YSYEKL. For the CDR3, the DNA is TGCGCCAGCAGCCAAGATCACGACAGGGAAGCTTTCTTT. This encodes CASSQDHDREAFF.

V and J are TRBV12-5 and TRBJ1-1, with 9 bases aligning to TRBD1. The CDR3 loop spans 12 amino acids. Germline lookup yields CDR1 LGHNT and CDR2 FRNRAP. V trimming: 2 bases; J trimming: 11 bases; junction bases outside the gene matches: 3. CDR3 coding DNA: TGTGCTAGTGGTTTGCCACAGGGGGCGGCTTTCTTT. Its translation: CASGLPQGAAFF.

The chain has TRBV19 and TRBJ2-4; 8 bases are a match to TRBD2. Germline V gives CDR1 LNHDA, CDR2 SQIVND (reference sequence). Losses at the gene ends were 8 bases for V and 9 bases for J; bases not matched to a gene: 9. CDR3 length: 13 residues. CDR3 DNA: TGTGCCAGTCGGATGGGACTAGATGGCATTCAGTACTTC. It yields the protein CASRMGLDGIQYF.

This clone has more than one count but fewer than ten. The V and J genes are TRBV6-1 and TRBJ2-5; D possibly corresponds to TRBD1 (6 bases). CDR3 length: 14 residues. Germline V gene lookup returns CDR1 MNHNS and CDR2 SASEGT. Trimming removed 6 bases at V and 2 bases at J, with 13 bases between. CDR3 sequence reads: CASSRGQGQETQYF. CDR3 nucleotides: TGTGCCAGCAGCCGGGGACAAGGTCAAGAGACCCAGTACTTC.

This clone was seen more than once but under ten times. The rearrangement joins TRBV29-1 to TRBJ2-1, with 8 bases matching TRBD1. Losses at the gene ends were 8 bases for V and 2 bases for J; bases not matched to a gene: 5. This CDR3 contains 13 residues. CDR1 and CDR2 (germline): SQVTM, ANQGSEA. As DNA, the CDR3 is TGCAGCACGCGGACAGGGCCCTACAATGAGCAGTTCTTC. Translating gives CSTRTGPYNEQFF.